Listed below are T cell receptor beta chains from one sample, sequenced in a study of T-cell memory formation after mild COVID-19. TCRdb redid the calling of the 5' RACE reads with MiXCR, one entry per CDR3 protein. The sample lists fewer than 600,000 distinct CDR3 sequences, less than 25% occurring once. The material sequenced was PBMCs or a T cell subset sorted from them (not recorded which). These receptors all stem from an adult woman who had mild COVID-19 (a few samples of this study predate the infection). Cell type and time point are not known. Each CDR3 is given with its conserved first and last residue. A D gene is named only where the DNA matches it firmly. Clone size is not always given. Where it is, it says once, few, many or a class for expanded clones.

d_call: -; clone_size: -; j_call: TRBJ2-7; v_call: TRBV4-3; cdr3_nt: TGCGCCAGCAGCCAAGTCGGGGCCCACTCCTACGAGCAGTACTTC; cdr3_aa: CASSQVGAHSYEQYF
d_call: -; clone_size: -; j_call: TRBJ2-7; v_call: TRBV12-3/TRBV12-4; cdr3_nt: TGTGCCAGCAGTTTGCAGGGTAATTTCTACGAGCAGTACTTC; cdr3_aa: CASSLQGNFYEQYF
d_call: TRBD1; clone_size: few; j_call: TRBJ1-1; v_call: TRBV30; cdr3_nt: TGTGCCTGGAGTCACGGACAGGGCGATAACACTGAAGCTTTCTTT; cdr3_aa: CAWSHGQGDNTEAFF
d_call: TRBD1; clone_size: -; j_call: TRBJ2-3; v_call: TRBV2; cdr3_nt: TGTGCCAGCAGTAGACAGGGGGCGACAGATACGCAGTATTTT; cdr3_aa: CASSRQGATDTQYF
d_call: TRBD1; clone_size: -; j_call: TRBJ2-6; v_call: TRBV29-1; cdr3_nt: TGCAGCGTTCCCACAGGGGGGTCTGGGGCCAACGTCCTGACTTTC; cdr3_aa: CSVPTGGSGANVLTF
d_call: TRBD1; clone_size: many; j_call: TRBJ1-2; v_call: TRBV7-2; cdr3_nt: TGTGCCAGCAGTCAACAGGGGGGTAGCTATGGCTACACCTTC; cdr3_aa: CASSQQGGSYGYTF
d_call: -; clone_size: -; j_call: TRBJ2-7; v_call: TRBV12-5; cdr3_nt: TGTGCTAGTGGTTTGGGCGGAACCTACGAGCAGTACTTC; cdr3_aa: CASGLGGTYEQYF
d_call: TRBD2; clone_size: few; j_call: TRBJ2-5; v_call: TRBV7-8; cdr3_nt: TGTGCCAGCAGCCCCCCGGGGGGACTAGCGGGGGGCCGGGGAGAGACCCAGTACTTC; cdr3_aa: CASSPPGGLAGGRGETQYF
d_call: -; clone_size: -; j_call: TRBJ1-2; v_call: TRBV12-3/TRBV12-4; cdr3_nt: TGTGCCAGCAGTCTCAAGGGGACTGGGGTTGGCTACACCTTC; cdr3_aa: CASSLKGTGVGYTF
d_call: -; clone_size: -; j_call: TRBJ1-5; v_call: TRBV30; cdr3_nt: TGTGCCTGGAATCAGGCCGGCCAGCCCCAGCATTTT; cdr3_aa: CAWNQAGQPQHF
d_call: -; clone_size: few; j_call: TRBJ2-5; v_call: TRBV7-3; cdr3_nt: TGTGCCAGCAGCGCGGACTTCCAAGAGACCCAGTACTTC; cdr3_aa: CASSADFQETQYF
d_call: -; clone_size: -; j_call: TRBJ2-6; v_call: TRBV5-1; cdr3_nt: TGCGCCAGCAGCATACAGGTCTCTGGGGCCAACGTCCTGACTTTC; cdr3_aa: CASSIQVSGANVLTF
d_call: -; clone_size: -; j_call: TRBJ1-2; v_call: TRBV7-9; cdr3_nt: TGTGCCAGCAGCTTAGCTCCAGGGCCCTCTGGCTACACCTTC; cdr3_aa: CASSLAPGPSGYTF
d_call: TRBD1; clone_size: few; j_call: TRBJ1-2; v_call: TRBV29-1; cdr3_nt: TGCAGCGTGGGACAGGGGTCCTATGGCTACACCTTC; cdr3_aa: CSVGQGSYGYTF
d_call: -; clone_size: -; j_call: TRBJ1-4; v_call: TRBV4-3; cdr3_nt: TGCGCCAGCAGCCAAGCAACAGGGAGTAATGAAAAACTGTTTTTT; cdr3_aa: CASSQATGSNEKLFF
d_call: TRBD1; clone_size: few; j_call: TRBJ2-5; v_call: TRBV7-9; cdr3_nt: TGTGCCAGCAGCCCCCGGGACAGGGCGAAAGAGACCCAGTACTTC; cdr3_aa: CASSPRDRAKETQYF
d_call: TRBD2; clone_size: -; j_call: TRBJ2-1; v_call: TRBV7-8; cdr3_nt: TGTGCCAGCAGCCCCGCTCGGACTAGCGATGAGCAGTTCTTC; cdr3_aa: CASSPARTSDEQFF
d_call: -; clone_size: few; j_call: TRBJ2-1; v_call: TRBV7-8; cdr3_nt: TGTGCCAGCAGCTTGCAGGGGACTGAGCAGTTCTTC; cdr3_aa: CASSLQGTEQFF
d_call: -; clone_size: -; j_call: TRBJ2-3; v_call: TRBV3-1; cdr3_nt: TGTGCCAGCAGCGCCCGCGGTGATACGCAGTATTTT; cdr3_aa: CASSARGDTQYF
d_call: TRBD2; clone_size: few; j_call: TRBJ2-1; v_call: TRBV9; cdr3_nt: TGTGCCAGCAGCGCCGACCCTGGGAGGGGGCAGTTCTTC; cdr3_aa: CASSADPGRGQFF
d_call: TRBD1; clone_size: few; j_call: TRBJ2-3; v_call: TRBV24-1; cdr3_nt: TGTGCCACCAGTGGTTCCACGGGACAGGGACGGGCAGATACGCAGTATTTT; cdr3_aa: CATSGSTGQGRADTQYF
d_call: TRBD1; clone_size: -; j_call: TRBJ2-7; v_call: TRBV7-9; cdr3_nt: TGTGCCAGCAGCCAGAATCCCGGGACAGGGGGCCACGAGCAGTACTTC; cdr3_aa: CASSQNPGTGGHEQYF
d_call: TRBD2; clone_size: few; j_call: TRBJ2-1; v_call: TRBV20-1; cdr3_nt: TGCAGCTCCAGTGGTAGCCCTTGGGCGGGGGGCGATGAGCAGTTCTTC; cdr3_aa: CSSSGSPWAGGDEQFF
d_call: -; clone_size: few; j_call: TRBJ2-3; v_call: TRBV20-1; cdr3_nt: TGCAGTGCTAGAGATGGCGGGGATACGCAGTATTTT; cdr3_aa: CSARDGGDTQYF
d_call: -; clone_size: -; j_call: TRBJ1-1; v_call: TRBV5-1; cdr3_nt: TGCGCCAGCAGCCCGACGCTTCGGACTGAAGCTTTCTTT; cdr3_aa: CASSPTLRTEAFF
d_call: -; clone_size: few; j_call: TRBJ2-1; v_call: TRBV7-9; cdr3_nt: TGTGCCAGCAGCTTAGGGCGGCTCGGCTACAATGAGCAGTTCTTC; cdr3_aa: CASSLGRLGYNEQFF
d_call: -; clone_size: -; j_call: TRBJ2-1; v_call: TRBV29-1; cdr3_nt: TGCAGCGTGCTCCTAGCGCGGGCCTCCTACAATGAGCAGTTCTTC; cdr3_aa: CSVLLARASYNEQFF
d_call: -; clone_size: few; j_call: TRBJ1-1; v_call: TRBV5-6; cdr3_nt: TGTGCCAGCAGCTTGCCGACAGGCCTCCGGATCTTT; cdr3_aa: CASSLPTGLRIF
d_call: -; clone_size: few; j_call: TRBJ1-4; v_call: TRBV7-2; cdr3_nt: TGTGCCAGCAGCTTAACGGGGGTGGGGGCCGGTGATGAAAAACTGTTTTTT; cdr3_aa: CASSLTGVGAGDEKLFF
d_call: TRBD1; clone_size: -; j_call: TRBJ2-1; v_call: TRBV12-3/TRBV12-4; cdr3_nt: TGTGCCAGCAGTTGGGTGAGCACCAGGGGGAATGAGCAGTTCTTC; cdr3_aa: CASSWVSTRGNEQFF
d_call: TRBD2; clone_size: -; j_call: TRBJ2-7; v_call: TRBV20-1; cdr3_nt: TGCAGTGCTAGAGCGACTAGCGGGGGTTTGGAGCAGTACTTC; cdr3_aa: CSARATSGGLEQYF
d_call: -; clone_size: -; j_call: TRBJ2-3; v_call: TRBV12-3/TRBV12-4; cdr3_nt: TGTGCCAGCAGTTTAGACGTAGCTCCTGGCACAGATACGCAGTATTTT; cdr3_aa: CASSLDVAPGTDTQYF
d_call: -; clone_size: -; j_call: TRBJ1-4; v_call: TRBV9; cdr3_nt: TGTGCCAGCAGCGCTACGGGAACGGCAACTAATGAAAAACTGTTTTTT; cdr3_aa: CASSATGTATNEKLFF
d_call: -; clone_size: -; j_call: TRBJ2-7; v_call: TRBV18; cdr3_nt: TGTGCCAGCTCACAAGGGGACGGGCAGTACTTC; cdr3_aa: CASSQGDGQYF
d_call: TRBD1; clone_size: -; j_call: TRBJ1-5; v_call: TRBV12-3/TRBV12-4; cdr3_nt: TGTGCCAGCGCTGGGACAGGGTATAATCAGCCCCAGCATTTT; cdr3_aa: CASAGTGYNQPQHF
d_call: -; clone_size: -; j_call: TRBJ2-5; v_call: TRBV4-1; cdr3_nt: TGCGCCAGCAGCCAAGATTATACTACACTAAAGACCCAGTACTTC; cdr3_aa: CASSQDYTTLKTQYF
d_call: -; clone_size: -; j_call: TRBJ1-1; v_call: TRBV14; cdr3_nt: TGTGCCAGCACTCCGGGACAGAACACTGAAGCTTTCTTT; cdr3_aa: CASTPGQNTEAFF
d_call: -; clone_size: few; j_call: TRBJ2-1; v_call: TRBV5-1; cdr3_nt: TGCGCCAGCACCCCTGCTGACTCCTACAATGAGCAGTTCTTC; cdr3_aa: CASTPADSYNEQFF
d_call: TRBD1; clone_size: -; j_call: TRBJ2-7; v_call: TRBV18; cdr3_nt: TGTGCCAGCTCACCGGACCCCGGGACAGGGTTCTACGAGCAGTACTTC; cdr3_aa: CASSPDPGTGFYEQYF
d_call: TRBD2; clone_size: -; j_call: TRBJ2-1; v_call: TRBV20-1; cdr3_nt: TGCAGTGAAAAGCGGGGGGGCAGGAATGAGCAGTTCTTC; cdr3_aa: CSEKRGGRNEQFF
d_call: -; clone_size: -; j_call: TRBJ2-3; v_call: TRBV24-1; cdr3_nt: TGTGCCACCAGTGATAAGAGGGGTTCCGATACGCAGTATTTT; cdr3_aa: CATSDKRGSDTQYF